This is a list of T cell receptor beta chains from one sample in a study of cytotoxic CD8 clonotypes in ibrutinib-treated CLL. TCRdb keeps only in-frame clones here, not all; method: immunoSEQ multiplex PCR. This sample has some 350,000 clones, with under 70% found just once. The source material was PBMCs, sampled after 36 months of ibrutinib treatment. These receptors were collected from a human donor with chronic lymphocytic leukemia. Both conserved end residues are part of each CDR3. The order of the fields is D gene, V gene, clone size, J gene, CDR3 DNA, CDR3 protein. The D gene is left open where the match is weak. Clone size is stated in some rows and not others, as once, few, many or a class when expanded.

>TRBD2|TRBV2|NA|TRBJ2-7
TGTGCCAGCAGTGAATCCTCGGGGGGGCTTAGCGAGCAGTACTTC
CASSESSGGLSEQYF
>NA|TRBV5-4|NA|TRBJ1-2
TGTGCCAGCAGCTTGGGCGGTCAGGGTAACTATGGCTACACCTTC
CASSLGGQGNYGYTF
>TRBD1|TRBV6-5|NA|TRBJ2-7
TGTGCCAGCAGTACCGGGACAGGGGGGCGCGAGCAGTACTTC
CASSTGTGGREQYF
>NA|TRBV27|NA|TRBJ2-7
TGTGCCAGCAGTTTATCACCTTTTTACGAGCAGTACTTC
CASSLSPFYEQYF
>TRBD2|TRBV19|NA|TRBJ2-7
TGTGCCAGTAGCCCCGGGACTAGCCGCCACTACGAGCAGTACTTC
CASSPGTSRHYEQYF
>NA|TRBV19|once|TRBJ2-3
TGTGCCAGTAGTAGGAACACAGATACGCAGTATTTT
CASSRNTDTQYF
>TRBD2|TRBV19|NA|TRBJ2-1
TGTGCCACCGGACTAGAGGGGCTCAATGAGCAGTTCTTC
CATGLEGLNEQFF
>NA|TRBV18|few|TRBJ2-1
TGTGCCAGCTCTCCCGGTCCGGGCAATGAGCAGTTCTTC
CASSPGPGNEQFF
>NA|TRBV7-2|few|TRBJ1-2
TGTGCCAGCAGCTTAGATCAAGGGTATGGCTACACCTTC
CASSLDQGYGYTF
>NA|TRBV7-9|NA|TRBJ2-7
TGTGCCAGCAGCTTAGTGGGGAACCCCTACGAGCAGTACTTC
CASSLVGNPYEQYF
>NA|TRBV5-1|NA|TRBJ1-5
TGCGCCAGCAGCCCGGGACTGTTTAGCAATCAGCCCCAGCATTTT
CASSPGLFSNQPQHF
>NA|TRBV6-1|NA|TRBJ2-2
TGTGCCAGCACCGGCAAGAACACCGGGGAGCTGTTTTTT
CASTGKNTGELFF
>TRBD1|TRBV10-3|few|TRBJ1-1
TGTGCCATCAGTCCGCGGCAGGGGGCTGAAGCTTTCTTT
CAISPRQGAEAFF
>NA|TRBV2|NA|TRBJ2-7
TGTGCCAGCCGGGGAATCGACGAGCAGTACTTC
CASRGIDEQYF
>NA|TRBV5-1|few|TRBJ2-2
TGCGCCAGCAGGACAGGTGCCTTCGGGGAGCTGTTTTTT
CASRTGAFGELFF
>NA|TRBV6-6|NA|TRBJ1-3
TGTGCCAGCAAGGAGGGAGGAAACACCATATATTTT
CASKEGGNTIYF
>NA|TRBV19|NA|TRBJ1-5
TGTGCCAGTAGTGGCCCTCCGGGACTCCTAGCTTCCAATCAGCCCCAGCATTTT
CASSGPPGLLASNQPQHF
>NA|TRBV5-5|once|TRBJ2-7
TGTGCCAGCAGCTTGGCCAGCGGTTACGAATCCTACGAGCAGTACTTC
CASSLASGYESYEQYF